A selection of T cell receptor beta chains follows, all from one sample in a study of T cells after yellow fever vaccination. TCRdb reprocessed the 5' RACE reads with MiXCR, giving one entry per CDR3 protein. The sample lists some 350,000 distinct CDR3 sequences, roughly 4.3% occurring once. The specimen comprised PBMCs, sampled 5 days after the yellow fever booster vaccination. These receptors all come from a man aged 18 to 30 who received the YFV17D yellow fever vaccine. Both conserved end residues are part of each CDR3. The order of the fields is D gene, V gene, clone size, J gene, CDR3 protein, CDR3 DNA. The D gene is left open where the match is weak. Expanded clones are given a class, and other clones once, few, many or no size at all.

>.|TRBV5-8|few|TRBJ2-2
CASSLALWPTGELFF
TGTGCCAGCAGCTTGGCCTTATGGCCCACCGGGGAGCTGTTTTTT
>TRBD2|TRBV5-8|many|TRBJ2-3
CASSTGTSADTQYF
TGTGCCAGCAGTACCGGGACTAGCGCAGATACGCAGTATTTT
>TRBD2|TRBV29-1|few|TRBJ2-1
CSVDRAGGRLGEQFF
TGCAGCGTTGATAGGGCGGGGGGGCGTTTAGGTGAGCAGTTCTTC
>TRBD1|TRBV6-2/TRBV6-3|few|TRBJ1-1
CASWTGGTEAFF
TGTGCCAGCTGGACAGGGGGCACTGAAGCTTTCTTT
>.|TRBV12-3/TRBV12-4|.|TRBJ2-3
CASSLLITSRRTDTQYF
TGTGCCAGCAGTCTTCTTATCACTAGCCGTCGCACAGATACGCAGTATTTT
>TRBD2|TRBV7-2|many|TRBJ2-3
CASSFGAGWQYF
TGTGCCAGCAGCTTCGGAGCGGGATGGCAGTATTTT
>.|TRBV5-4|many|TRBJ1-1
CASSPSAVNTEAFF
TGTGCCAGCAGCCCTTCTGCAGTGAACACTGAAGCTTTCTTT
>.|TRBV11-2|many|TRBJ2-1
CASSLGAPYNEQFF
TGTGCCAGCAGTCTGGGGGCCCCGTACAATGAGCAGTTCTTC
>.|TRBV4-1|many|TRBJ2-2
CASSQFGGELFF
TGCGCCAGCAGCCAATTCGGCGGGGAGCTGTTTTTT
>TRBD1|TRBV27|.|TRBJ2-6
CASSSLTGSAPGANVLTF
TGTGCCAGCAGTTCCTTGACAGGGAGTGCACCTGGGGCCAACGTCCTGACTTTC
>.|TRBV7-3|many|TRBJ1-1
CASSKGLNTEAFF
TGTGCCAGCAGCAAGGGGCTGAACACTGAAGCTTTCTTT
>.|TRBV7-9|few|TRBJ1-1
CASSQPYTEAFF
TGTGCCAGCAGCCAACCTTACACTGAAGCTTTCTTT
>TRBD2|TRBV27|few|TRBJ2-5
CASSLVGTSTPFETQYF
TGTGCCAGCAGTTTAGTAGGGACTAGTACTCCCTTCGAGACCCAGTACTTC
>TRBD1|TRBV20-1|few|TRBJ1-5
CSARAGDSLNNQPQHF
TGCAGTGCTAGAGCCGGGGACAGCCTTAACAATCAGCCCCAGCATTTT
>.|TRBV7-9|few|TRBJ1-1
CASSYQGGRSEAFF
TGTGCCAGCAGCTACCAAGGTGGGCGATCTGAAGCTTTCTTT
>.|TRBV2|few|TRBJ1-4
CASSEEGWATNEKLFF
TGTGCCAGCAGTGAAGAGGGTTGGGCAACTAATGAAAAACTGTTTTTT
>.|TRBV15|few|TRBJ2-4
CATSAQENIQYF
TGTGCCACCAGCGCCCAAGAAAACATTCAGTACTTC
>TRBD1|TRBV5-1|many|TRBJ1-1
CASAKGAGLATEAFF
TGCGCCAGCGCCAAGGGGGCTGGCTTAGCTACTGAAGCTTTCTTT
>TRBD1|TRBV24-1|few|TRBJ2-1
CATSDTGAQYNEQFF
TGTGCCACCAGTGATACAGGGGCCCAGTACAATGAGCAGTTCTTC
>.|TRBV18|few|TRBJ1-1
CASSPQGTSNTEAFF
TGTGCCAGCTCACCGCAGGGGACATCGAACACTGAAGCTTTCTTT
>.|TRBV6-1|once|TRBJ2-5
CASSEKDTLPPLLRTQYF
TGTGCCAGCAGTGAGAAGGATACCTTACCTCCTCTCCTTAGAACCCAGTACTTC
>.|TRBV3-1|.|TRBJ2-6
CASSRKTGSGANVLTF
TGTGCCAGCAGCCGGAAAACAGGGAGTGGGGCCAACGTCCTGACTTTC
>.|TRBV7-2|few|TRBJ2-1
CASSTGPLPYNEQFF
TGTGCCAGCAGCACCGGACCCCTGCCTTACAATGAGCAGTTCTTC
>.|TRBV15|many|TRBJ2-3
CATSRGDIRGDTQYF
TGTGCCACCAGCAGAGGGGACATTCGGGGAGATACGCAGTATTTT
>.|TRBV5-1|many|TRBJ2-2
CASSLGRVINAGELFF
TGCGCCAGCAGCTTGGGACGGGTCATAAACGCCGGGGAGCTGTTTTTT
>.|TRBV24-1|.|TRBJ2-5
CATSDFGGETQYF
TGTGCCACCAGTGATTTTGGGGGAGAGACCCAGTACTTC
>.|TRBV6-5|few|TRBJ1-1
CASSPRSSRAFF
TGTGCCAGCAGCCCGAGGTCGTCGAGGGCTTTCTTT
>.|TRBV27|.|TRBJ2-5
CASALRGSGGYQETQYF
TGTGCCAGCGCCTTACGAGGGTCAGGGGGGTACCAAGAGACCCAGTACTTC
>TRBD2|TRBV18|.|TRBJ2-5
CASSPPPGTGGETQYF
TGTGCCAGCTCACCACCCCCAGGGACGGGGGGAGAGACCCAGTACTTC
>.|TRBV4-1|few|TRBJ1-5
CASSQGPLGNQPQHF
TGCGCCAGCAGCCAAGGGCCTCTGGGAAATCAGCCCCAGCATTTT
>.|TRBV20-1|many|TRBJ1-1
CSARDPRRDTEAFF
TGCAGTGCTAGAGACCCCCGACGGGACACTGAAGCTTTCTTT
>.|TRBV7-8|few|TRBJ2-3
CASSTFRGGTDTQYF
TGTGCCAGCAGCACCTTTAGGGGGGGCACAGATACGCAGTATTTT
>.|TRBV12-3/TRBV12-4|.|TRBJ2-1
CASSWRGMGYNEQFF
TGTGCCAGCAGCTGGAGGGGGATGGGGTACAATGAGCAGTTCTTC
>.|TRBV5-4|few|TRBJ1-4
CASSFGVRKGEKLFF
TGTGCCAGCAGCTTCGGGGTCCGAAAAGGGGAAAAACTGTTTTTT
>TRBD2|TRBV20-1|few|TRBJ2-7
CSATSGGRAYEQYF
TGCAGTGCTACCAGCGGGGGACGCGCCTACGAGCAGTACTTC
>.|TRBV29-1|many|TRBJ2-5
CSVAWLSDQETQYF
TGCAGCGTTGCCTGGTTAAGCGATCAAGAGACCCAGTACTTC
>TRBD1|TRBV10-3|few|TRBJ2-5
CAISKTGTGEETQYF
TGTGCCATCAGTAAGACTGGGACAGGGGAAGAGACCCAGTACTTC
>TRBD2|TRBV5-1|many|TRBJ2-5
CASSLFLAGEETQYF
TGCGCCAGCAGCTTGTTCCTAGCGGGGGAGGAGACCCAGTACTTC
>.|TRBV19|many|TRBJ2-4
CASRSRLKENIQYF
TGTGCCAGTCGTAGCCGTTTGAAGGAAAACATTCAGTACTTC
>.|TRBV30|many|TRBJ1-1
CAWSLGQFMNTEAFF
TGTGCCTGGAGTTTAGGACAGTTCATGAACACTGAAGCTTTCTTT
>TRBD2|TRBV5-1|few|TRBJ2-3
CASSSFAGGGTDTQYF
TGCGCCAGCAGCTCCTTTGCGGGGGGAGGCACAGATACGCAGTATTTT
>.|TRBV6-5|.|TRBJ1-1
CASSYSSFSGGNTEAFF
TGTGCCAGCAGTTACTCATCTTTTTCGGGGGGGAACACTGAAGCTTTCTTT
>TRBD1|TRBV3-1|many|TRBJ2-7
CASSQEQGAYEQYF
TGTGCCAGCAGCCAAGAGCAGGGGGCCTACGAGCAGTACTTC